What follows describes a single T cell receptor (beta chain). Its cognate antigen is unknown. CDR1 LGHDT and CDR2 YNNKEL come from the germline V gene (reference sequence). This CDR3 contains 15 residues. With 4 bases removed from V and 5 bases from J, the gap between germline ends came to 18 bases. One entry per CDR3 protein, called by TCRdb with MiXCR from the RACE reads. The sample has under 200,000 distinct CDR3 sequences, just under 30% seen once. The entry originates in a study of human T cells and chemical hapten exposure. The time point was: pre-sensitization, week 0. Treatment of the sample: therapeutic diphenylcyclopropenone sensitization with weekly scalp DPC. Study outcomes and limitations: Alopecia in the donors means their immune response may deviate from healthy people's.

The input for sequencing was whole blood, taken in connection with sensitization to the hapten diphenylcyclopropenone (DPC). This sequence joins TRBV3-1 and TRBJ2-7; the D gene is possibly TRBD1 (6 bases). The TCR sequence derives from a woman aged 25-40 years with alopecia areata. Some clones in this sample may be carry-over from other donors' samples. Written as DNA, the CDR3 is TGTGCCAGCAGCCCAGTTACAGGGTCGCCGGACGAGCAGTACTTC. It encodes CASSPVTGSPDEQYF.